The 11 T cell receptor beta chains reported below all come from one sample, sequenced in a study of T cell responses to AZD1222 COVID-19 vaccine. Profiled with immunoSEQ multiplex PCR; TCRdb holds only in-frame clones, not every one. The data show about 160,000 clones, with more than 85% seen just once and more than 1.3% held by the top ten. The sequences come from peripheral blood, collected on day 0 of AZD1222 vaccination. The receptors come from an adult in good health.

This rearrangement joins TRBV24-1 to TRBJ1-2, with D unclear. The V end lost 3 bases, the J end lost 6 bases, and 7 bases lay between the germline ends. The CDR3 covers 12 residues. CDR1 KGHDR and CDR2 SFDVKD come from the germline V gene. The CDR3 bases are TGTGCCACCAGTGATAGGTATAATGGCTACACCTTC. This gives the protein CATSDRYNGYTF.

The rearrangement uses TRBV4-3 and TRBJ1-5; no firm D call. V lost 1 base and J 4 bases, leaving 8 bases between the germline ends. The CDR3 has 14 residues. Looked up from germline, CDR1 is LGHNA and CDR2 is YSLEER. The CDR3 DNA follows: TGCGCCAGCAGCCAAGGGCGGGCGAATCAGCCCCAGCATTTT. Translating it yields CASSQGRANQPQHF.

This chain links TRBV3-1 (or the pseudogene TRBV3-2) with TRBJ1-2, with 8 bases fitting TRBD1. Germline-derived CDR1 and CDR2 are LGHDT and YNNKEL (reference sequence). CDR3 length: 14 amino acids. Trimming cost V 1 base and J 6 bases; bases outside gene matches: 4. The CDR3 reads CASSQAQGADGYTF. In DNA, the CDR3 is TGTGCCAGCAGCCAAGCTCAGGGGGCTGATGGCTACACCTTC.

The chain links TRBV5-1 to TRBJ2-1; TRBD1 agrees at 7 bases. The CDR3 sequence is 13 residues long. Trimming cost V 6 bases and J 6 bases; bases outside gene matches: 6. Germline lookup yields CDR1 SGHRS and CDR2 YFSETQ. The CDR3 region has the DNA TGCGCCAGCATGATCGGGACAGTCAATGAGCAGTTCTTC. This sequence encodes CASMIGTVNEQFF. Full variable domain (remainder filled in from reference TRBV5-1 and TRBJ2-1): KAGVTQTPRYLIKTRGQQVTLSCSPISGHRSVSWYQQTPGQGLQFLFEYFSETQRNKGNFPGRFSGRQFSNSRSEMNVSTLELGDSALYLCASMIGTVNEQFFGPGTRLTVL.

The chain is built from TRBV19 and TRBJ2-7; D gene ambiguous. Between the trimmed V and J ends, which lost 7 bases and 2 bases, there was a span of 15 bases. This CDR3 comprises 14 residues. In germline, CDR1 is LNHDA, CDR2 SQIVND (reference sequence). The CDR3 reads CASTQQRRAYEQYF. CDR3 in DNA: TGTGCCAGTACTCAACAAAGACGGGCCTACGAGCAGTACTTC.

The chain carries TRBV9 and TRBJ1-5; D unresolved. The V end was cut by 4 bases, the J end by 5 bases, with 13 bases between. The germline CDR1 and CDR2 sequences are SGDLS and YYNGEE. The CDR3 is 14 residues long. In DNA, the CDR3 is TGTGCCAGCAGCTCCATATCCGGCGATCAGCCCCAGCATTTT. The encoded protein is CASSSISGDQPQHF.

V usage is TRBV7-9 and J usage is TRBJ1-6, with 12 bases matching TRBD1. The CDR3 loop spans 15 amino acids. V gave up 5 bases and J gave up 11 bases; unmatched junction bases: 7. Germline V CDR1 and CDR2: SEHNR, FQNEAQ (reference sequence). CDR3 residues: CASSPGQGAQTPLHF. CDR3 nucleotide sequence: TGTGCCAGCAGCCCGGGACAGGGGGCTCAAACACCCCTCCACTTT.

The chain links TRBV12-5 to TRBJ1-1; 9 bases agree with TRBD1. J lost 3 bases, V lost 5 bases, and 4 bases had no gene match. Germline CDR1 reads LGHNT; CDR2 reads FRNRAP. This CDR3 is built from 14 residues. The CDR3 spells CASGKQGADTEAFF. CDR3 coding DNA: TGTGCTAGTGGTAAACAGGGGGCGGACACTGAAGCTTTCTTT.

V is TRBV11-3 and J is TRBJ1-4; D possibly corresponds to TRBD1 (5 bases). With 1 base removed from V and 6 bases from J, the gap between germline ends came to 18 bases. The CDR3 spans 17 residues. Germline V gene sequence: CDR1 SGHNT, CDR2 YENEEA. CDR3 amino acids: CASSLGWHTLGDEKLFF. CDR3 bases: TGTGCCAGCAGCTTAGGTTGGCATACCTTGGGGGATGAAAAACTGTTTTTT.

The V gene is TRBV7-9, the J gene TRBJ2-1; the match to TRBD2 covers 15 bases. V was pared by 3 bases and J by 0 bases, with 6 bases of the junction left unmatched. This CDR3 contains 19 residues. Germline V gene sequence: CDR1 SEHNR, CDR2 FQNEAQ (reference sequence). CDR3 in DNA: TGTGCCAGCAGCTTCCGGACTAGCGGGAGGGAGAGCTCCTACAATGAGCAGTTCTTC. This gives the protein CASSFRTSGRESSYNEQFF.

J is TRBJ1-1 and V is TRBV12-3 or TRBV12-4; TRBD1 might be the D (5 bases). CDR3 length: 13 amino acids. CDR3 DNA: TGTGCTATCCGCGGACAAATGAACACTGAAGCTTTCTTT. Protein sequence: CAIRGQMNTEAFF.